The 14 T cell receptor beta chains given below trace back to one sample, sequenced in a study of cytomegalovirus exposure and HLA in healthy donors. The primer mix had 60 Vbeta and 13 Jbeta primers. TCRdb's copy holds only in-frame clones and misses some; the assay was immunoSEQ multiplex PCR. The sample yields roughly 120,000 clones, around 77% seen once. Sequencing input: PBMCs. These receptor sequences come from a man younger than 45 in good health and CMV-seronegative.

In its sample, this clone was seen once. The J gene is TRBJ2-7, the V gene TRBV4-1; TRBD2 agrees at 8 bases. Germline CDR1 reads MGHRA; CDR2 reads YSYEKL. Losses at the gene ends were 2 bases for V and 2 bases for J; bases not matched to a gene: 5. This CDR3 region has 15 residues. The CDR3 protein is CASSQQPGLAYEQYF. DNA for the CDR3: TGCGCCAGCAGCCAACAGCCGGGACTAGCCTACGAGCAGTACTTC.

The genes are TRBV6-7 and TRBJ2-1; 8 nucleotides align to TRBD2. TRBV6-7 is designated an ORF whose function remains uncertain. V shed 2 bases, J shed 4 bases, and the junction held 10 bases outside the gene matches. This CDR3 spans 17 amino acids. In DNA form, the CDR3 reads TGTGCCAGCAGTTACCCCATAGCGGGGCCCGTTTACAATGAGCAGTTCTTC. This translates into CASSYPIAGPVYNEQFF.

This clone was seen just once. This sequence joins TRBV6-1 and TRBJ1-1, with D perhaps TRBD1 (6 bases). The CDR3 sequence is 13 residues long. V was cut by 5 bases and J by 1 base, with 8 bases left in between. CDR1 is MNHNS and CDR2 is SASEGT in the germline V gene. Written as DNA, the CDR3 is TGTGCCAGCAGTAGACAGGAGAACACTGAAGCTTTCTTT. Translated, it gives CASSRQENTEAFF.

In DNA form, the CDR3 reads TGCGCCAGCCGGCTAGGGGGGGCAGCCTACAATGAGCAGTTCTTC. It specifies CASRLGGAAYNEQFF. V usage is TRBV5-1 and J usage is TRBJ2-1; perhaps TRBD2 as D (7 bases). Trimming removed 7 bases at V and 2 bases at J, with 16 bases between. CDR1 and CDR2 (germline): SGHRS, YFSETQ. This CDR3 comprises 15 residues.

The CDR3 here is CASSEGQAPATQYF. As DNA, the CDR3 is TGTGCCAGCAGTGAAGGGCAGGCCCCAGCCACGCAGTATTTT. V usage is TRBV2 and J usage is TRBJ2-3; D is undetermined. The ends were cut back, 1 base at V and 9 bases at J, with 14 bases in the middle. This CDR3 has 14 amino acids. The V gene's germline CDR1 is SNHLY and CDR2 FYNNEI.

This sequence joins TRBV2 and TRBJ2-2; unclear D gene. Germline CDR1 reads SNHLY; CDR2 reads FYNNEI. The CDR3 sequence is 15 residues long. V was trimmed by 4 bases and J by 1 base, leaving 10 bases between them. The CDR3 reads CASSGRSGNTGELFF. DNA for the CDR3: TGTGCCAGCAGTGGACGCTCAGGGAACACCGGGGAGCTGTTTTTT. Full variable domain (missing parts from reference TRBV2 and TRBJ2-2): EPEVTQTPSHQVTQMGQEVILRCVPISNHLYFYWYRQILGQKVEFLVSFYNNEISEKSEIFDDQFSVERPDGSNFTLKIRSTKLEDSAMYFCASSGRSGNTGELFFGEGSRLTVL.

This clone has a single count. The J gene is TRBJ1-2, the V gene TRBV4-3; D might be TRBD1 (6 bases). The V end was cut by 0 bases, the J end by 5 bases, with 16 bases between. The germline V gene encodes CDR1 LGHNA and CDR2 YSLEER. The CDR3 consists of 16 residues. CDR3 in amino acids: CASSQDQQGPLYGYTF. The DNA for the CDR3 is TGCGCCAGCAGCCAAGATCAGCAGGGGCCCCTATATGGCTACACCTTC.

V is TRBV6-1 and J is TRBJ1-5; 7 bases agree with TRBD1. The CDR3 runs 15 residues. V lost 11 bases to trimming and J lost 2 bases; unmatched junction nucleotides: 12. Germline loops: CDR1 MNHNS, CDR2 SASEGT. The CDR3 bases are TGTGCCGTGATTGGGACAGCATCACGCAATCAGCCCCAGCATTTT. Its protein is CAVIGTASRNQPQHF.

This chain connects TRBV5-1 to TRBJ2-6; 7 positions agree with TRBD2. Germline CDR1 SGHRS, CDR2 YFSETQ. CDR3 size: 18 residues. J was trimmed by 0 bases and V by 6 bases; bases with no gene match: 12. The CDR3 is CASTDPSGARSGANVLTF. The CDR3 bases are TGCGCCAGCACGGACCCCAGCGGGGCCCGCTCTGGGGCCAACGTCCTGACTTTC.

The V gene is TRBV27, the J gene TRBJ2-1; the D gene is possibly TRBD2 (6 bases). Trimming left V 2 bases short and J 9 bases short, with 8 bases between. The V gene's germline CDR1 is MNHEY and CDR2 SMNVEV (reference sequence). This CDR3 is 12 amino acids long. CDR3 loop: CASSLGGTEQFF. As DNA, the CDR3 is TGTGCCAGCAGTTTAGGCGGGACTGAGCAGTTCTTC.

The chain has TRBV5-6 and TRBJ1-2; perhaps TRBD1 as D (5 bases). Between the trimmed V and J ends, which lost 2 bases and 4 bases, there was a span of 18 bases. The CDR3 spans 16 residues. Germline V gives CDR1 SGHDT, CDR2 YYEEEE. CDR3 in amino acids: CASSLGWAGKFYGYTF. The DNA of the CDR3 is TGTGCCAGCAGCTTAGGGTGGGCAGGGAAGTTCTATGGCTACACCTTC. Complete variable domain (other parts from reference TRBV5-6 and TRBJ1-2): DAGVTQSPTHLIKTRGQQVTLRCSPKSGHDTVSWYQQALGQGPQFIFQYYEEEERQRGNFPDRFSGHQFPNYSSELNVNALLLGDSALYLCASSLGWAGKFYGYTFGSGTRLTVV.

Here the CDR3 reads CASSEGGLRGYTF. The CDR3 nucleotides read TGCGCCAGCAGCGAGGGGGGGCTGCGGGGCTACACCTTC. This chain connects TRBV5-1 to TRBJ1-2; D might be TRBD1 (6 bases). Germline values: CDR1 SGHRS, CDR2 YFSETQ. V was shortened by 4 bases and J by 8 bases, with 15 bases between the two germline ends. The CDR3 has 13 amino acids. Using reference TRBV5-1 and TRBJ1-2 for the parts outside the CDR3, the full variable domain is KAGVTQTPRYLIKTRGQQVTLSCSPISGHRSVSWYQQTPGQGLQFLFEYFSETQRNKGNFPGRFSGRQFSNSRSEMNVSTLELGDSALYLCASSEGGLRGYTFGSGTRLTVV.

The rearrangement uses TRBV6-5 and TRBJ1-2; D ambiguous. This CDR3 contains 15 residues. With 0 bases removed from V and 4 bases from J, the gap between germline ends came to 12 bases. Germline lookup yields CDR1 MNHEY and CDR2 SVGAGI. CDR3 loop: CASSYSTGIGYGYTF. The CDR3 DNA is TGTGCCAGCAGTTACTCGACGGGTATCGGCTATGGCTACACCTTC.

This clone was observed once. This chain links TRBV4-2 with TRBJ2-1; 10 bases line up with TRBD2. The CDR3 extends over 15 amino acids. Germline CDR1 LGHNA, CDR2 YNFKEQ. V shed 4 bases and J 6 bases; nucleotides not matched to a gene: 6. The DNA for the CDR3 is TGTGCCAGCAGCCGAAGCGGGGGGGGGACCAATGAGCAGTTCTTC. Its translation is CASSRSGGGTNEQFF.